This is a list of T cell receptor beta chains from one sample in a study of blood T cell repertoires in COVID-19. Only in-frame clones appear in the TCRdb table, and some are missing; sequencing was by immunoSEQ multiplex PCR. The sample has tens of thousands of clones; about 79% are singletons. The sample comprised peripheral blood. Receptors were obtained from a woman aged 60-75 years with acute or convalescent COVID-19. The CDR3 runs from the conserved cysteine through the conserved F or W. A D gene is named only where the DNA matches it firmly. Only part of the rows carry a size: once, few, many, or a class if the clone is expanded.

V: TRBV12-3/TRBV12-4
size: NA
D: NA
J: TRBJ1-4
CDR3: CASRRQLNEKLFF
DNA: TGTGCCAGCAGAAGACAGCTTAATGAAAAACTGTTTTTT

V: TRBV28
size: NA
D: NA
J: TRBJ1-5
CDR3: CASSLAGSNQPQHF
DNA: TGTGCCAGCAGTTTAGCAGGGAGCAATCAGCCCCAGCATTTT

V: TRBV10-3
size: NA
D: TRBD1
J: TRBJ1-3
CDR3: CAYGQGAGNTIYF
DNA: TGTGCCTACGGACAGGGGGCTGGAAACACCATATATTTT

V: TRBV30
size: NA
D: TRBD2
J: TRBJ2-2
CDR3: CAWGGLASTGELFF
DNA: TGTGCCTGGGGGGGACTAGCGTCGACCGGGGAGCTGTTTTTT

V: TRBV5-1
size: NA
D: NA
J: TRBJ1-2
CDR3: CASSPSRADSAFNYGYTF
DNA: TGCGCCAGCAGCCCGAGCAGGGCGGACAGCGCCTTTAACTATGGCTACACCTTC

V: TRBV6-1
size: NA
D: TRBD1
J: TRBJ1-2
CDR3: CASSETGWAGGFGYGYTF
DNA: TGTGCCAGCAGTGAAACAGGCTGGGCAGGGGGCTTTGGCTATGGCTACACCTTC

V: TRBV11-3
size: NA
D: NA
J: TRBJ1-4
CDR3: CASSLRRGILANEKLFF
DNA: TGTGCCAGCAGCTTACGTCGGGGGATTTTGGCTAATGAAAAACTGTTTTTT

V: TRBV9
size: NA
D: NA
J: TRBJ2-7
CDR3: CASSVAAGEQYF
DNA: TGTGCCAGCAGCGTAGCCGCCGGGGAGCAGTACTTC

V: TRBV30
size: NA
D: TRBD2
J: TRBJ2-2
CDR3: CARRLAGAGGELFF
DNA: TGTGCTAGACGTCTAGCGGGAGCTGGCGGGGAGCTGTTTTTT

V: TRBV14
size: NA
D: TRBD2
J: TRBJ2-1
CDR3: CASSPEETSGILNEQFF
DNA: TGTGCCAGCAGCCCTGAGGAAACTAGCGGAATACTCAATGAGCAGTTCTTC

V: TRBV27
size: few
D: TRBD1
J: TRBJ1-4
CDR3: CASSPRQGPANEKLFF
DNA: TGTGCCAGCAGTCCCCGACAGGGCCCAGCTAATGAAAAACTGTTTTTT

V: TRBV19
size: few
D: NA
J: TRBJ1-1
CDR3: CASSEFGGGRTEAFF
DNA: TGTGCCAGTAGTGAATTTGGGGGGGGTAGGACTGAAGCTTTCTTT

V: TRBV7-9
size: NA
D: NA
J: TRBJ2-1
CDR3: CASSLSGLGRNEQFF
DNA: TGTGCCAGCAGCCTTTCGGGACTCGGTCGCAATGAGCAGTTCTTC

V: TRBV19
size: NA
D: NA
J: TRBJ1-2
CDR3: CASSTMGENYGYTF
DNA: TGTGCCAGTAGTACAATGGGAGAAAACTATGGCTACACCTTC

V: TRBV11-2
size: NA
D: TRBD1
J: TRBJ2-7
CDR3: CASSFDRGFGEQYF
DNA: TGTGCCAGCAGCTTTGACAGGGGTTTCGGCGAGCAGTACTTC

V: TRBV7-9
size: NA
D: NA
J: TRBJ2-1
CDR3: CASRTRTGKVEQFF
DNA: TGTGCCAGCAGGACACGAACAGGGAAGGTGGAGCAGTTCTTC